This T cell receptor (beta chain) is drawn from a study of glioma-infiltrating T cells after dendritic cell vaccination. Study-level background: Glioblastoma patients came from Phase I and II dendritic cell vaccination trials.

PBMC were collected before vaccination, two weeks after the third vaccination, and at progression. The V end lost 3 bases, the J end lost 1 base, and 12 bases lay between the germline ends. Germline loops: CDR1 SGHDT, CDR2 YYEEEE. The CDR3 runs to 15 residues. The primer mix had 60 V beta and 13 J beta primers. The protocol was immunoSEQ multiplex PCR, while the TCRdb copy is restricted to in-frame clones and leaves out a portion. The sample carries tens of thousands of clones, 86% recorded once. The sequencing here drew on blood, taken before dendritic cell vaccination. The receptor was derived from a human donor with glioblastoma. J is TRBJ2-3 and V is TRBV5-6; a weak D match, TRBD1 (6 bases). The CDR3 loop is CASSWGGGGTDTQYF. The DNA for the CDR3 is TGTGCCAGCAGCTGGGGTGGGGGCGGCACAGATACGCAGTATTTT.